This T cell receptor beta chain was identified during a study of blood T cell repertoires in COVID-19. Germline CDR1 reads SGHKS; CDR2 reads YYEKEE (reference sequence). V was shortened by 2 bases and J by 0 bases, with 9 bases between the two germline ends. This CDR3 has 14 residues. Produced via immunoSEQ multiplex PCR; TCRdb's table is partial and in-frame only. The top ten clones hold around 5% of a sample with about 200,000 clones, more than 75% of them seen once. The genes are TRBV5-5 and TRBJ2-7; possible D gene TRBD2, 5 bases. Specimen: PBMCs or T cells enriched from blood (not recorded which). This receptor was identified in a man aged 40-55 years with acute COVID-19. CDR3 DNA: TGTGCCAGCAGCTTTACCGGGATCTCCTACGAGCAGTACTTC. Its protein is CASSFTGISYEQYF.